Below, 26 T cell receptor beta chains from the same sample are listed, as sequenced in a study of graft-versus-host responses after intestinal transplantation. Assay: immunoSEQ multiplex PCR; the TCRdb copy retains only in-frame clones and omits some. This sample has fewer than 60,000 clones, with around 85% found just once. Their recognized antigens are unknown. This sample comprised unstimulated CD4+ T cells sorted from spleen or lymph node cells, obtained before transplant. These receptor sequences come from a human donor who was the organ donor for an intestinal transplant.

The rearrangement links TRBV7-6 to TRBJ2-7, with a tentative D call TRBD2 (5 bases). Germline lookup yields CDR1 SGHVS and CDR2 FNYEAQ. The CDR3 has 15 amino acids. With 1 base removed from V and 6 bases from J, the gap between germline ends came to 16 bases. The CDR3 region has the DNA TGTGCCAGCAGCTTAGTGAGAGGGAGTTCGAGCGAGCAGTACTTC. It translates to CASSLVRGSSSEQYF.

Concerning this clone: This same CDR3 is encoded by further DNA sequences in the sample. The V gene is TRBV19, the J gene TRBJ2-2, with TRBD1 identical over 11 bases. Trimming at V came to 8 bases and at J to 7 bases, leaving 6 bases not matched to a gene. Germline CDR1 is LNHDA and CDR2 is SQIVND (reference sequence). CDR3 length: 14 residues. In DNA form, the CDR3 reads TGTGCCAGTCGGACAGGGGGCGTTGGCGGGGAGCTGTTTTTT. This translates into CASRTGGVGGELFF.

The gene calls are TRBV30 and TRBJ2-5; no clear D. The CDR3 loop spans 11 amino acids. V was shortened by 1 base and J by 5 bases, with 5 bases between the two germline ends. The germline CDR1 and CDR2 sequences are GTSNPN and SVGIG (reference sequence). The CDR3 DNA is TGTGCCTGGAGTGGATTGGAGACCCAGTACTTC. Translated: CAWSGLETQYF. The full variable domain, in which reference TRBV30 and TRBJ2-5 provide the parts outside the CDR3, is SQTIHQWPATLVQPVGSPLSLECTVEGTSNPNLYWYRQAAGRGLQLLFYSVGIGQISSEVPQNLSASRPQDRQFILSSKKLLLSDSGFYLCAWSGLETQYFGPGTRLLVL.

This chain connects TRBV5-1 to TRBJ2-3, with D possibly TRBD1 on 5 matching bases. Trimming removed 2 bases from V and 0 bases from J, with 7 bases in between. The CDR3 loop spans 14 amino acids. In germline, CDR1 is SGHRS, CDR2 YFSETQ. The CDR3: CASSLQVSTDTQYF. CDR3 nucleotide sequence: TGCGCCAGCAGCTTACAGGTCAGCACAGATACGCAGTATTTT.

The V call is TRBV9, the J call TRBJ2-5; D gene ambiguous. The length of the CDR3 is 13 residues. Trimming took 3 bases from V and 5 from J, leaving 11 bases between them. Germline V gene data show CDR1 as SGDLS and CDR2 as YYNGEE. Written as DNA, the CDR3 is TGTGCCAGCAGCGGCCGGGCCCGGGAGACCCAGTACTTC. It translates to CASSGRARETQYF.

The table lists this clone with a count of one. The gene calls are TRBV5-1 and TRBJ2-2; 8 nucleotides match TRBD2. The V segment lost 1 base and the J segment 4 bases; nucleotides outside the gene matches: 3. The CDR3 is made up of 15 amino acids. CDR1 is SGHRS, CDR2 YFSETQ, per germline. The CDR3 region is CASSLTAGVTGELFF. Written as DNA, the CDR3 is TGCGCCAGCAGCTTGACAGCGGGGGTCACCGGGGAGCTGTTTTTT.

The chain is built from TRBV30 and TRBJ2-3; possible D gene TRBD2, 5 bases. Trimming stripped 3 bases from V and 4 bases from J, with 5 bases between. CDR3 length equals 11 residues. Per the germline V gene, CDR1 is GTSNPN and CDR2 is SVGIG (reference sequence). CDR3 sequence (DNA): TGTGCCTGGAGACTAGCAGATACGCAGTATTTT. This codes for CAWRLADTQYF.

The CDR3 protein is CASSEVFTGELFF. The DNA for the CDR3 is TGCGCCAGCAGTGAAGTATTTACCGGGGAGCTGTTTTTT. The chain combines TRBV10-1 with TRBJ2-2; D unresolved. Germline lookup yields CDR1 WNHNN and CDR2 SYGVQD (reference sequence). CDR3 size: 13 residues. V was trimmed by 3 bases and J by 5 bases, leaving 7 bases between them.

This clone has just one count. This CDR3 is CTSRHKPPSGPYEQYF. Here the CDR3 DNA reads TGCACCAGCAGGCACAAGCCCCCTAGCGGACCCTACGAGCAGTACTTC. V is TRBV1 and J is TRBJ2-7; the D call of TRBD2 is as the table states it, not checked on the DNA. TRBV1 is listed as a pseudogene. This CDR3 is built from 16 residues.

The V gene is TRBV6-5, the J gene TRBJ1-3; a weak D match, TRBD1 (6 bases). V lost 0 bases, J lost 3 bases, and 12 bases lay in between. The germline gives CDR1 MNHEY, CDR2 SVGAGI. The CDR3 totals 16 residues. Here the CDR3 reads CASSYSGTGHGNTIYF. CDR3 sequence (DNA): TGTGCCAGCAGTTACTCGGGCACAGGGCATGGAAACACCATATATTTT.

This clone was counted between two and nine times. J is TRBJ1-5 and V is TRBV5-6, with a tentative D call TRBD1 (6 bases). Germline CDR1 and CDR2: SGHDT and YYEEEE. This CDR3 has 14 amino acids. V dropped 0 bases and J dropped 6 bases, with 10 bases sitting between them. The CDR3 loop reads CASSLEGGFQPQHF. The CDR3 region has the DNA TGTGCCAGCAGCTTGGAAGGGGGTTTTCAGCCCCAGCATTTT.

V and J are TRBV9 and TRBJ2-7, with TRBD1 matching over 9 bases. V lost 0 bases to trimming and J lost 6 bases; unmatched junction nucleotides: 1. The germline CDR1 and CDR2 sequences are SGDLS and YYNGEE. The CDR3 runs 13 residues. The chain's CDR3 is CASSVETGGEQYF. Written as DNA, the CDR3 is TGTGCCAGCAGCGTAGAGACAGGGGGCGAGCAGTACTTC.

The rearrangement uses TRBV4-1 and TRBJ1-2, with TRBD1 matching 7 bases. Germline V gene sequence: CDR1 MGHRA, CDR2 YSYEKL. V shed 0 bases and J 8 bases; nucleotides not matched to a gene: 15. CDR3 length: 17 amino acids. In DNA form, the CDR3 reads TGCGCCAGCAGCCAAGATACAGGACAGGCGAATTTTCGGGGCTACACCTTC. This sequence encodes CASSQDTGQANFRGYTF.

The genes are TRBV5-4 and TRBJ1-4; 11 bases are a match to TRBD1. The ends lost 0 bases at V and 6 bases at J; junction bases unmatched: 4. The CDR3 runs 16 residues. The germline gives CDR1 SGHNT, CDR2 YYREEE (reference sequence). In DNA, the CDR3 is TGTGCCAGCAGCTTGGGGCGGGACAGGGGGGATGAAAAACTGTTTTTT. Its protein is CASSLGRDRGDEKLFF.

Written as DNA, the CDR3 is TGTGCCAGTAGTATATCTGGGGCGGGGAACACTGAAGCTTTCTTT. Protein sequence: CASSISGAGNTEAFF. V usage is TRBV19 and J usage is TRBJ1-1, with D possibly TRBD1 on 5 matching bases. CDR3 length: 15 amino acids. In germline, CDR1 is LNHDA, CDR2 SQIVND (reference sequence). The V and J ends lost 2 bases and 1 base respectively, with 11 bases between them.

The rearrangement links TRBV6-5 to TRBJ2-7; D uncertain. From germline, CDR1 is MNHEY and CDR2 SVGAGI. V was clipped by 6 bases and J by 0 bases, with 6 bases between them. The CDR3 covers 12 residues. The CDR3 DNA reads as TGTGCCAGCAGACGGGCCTCCTACGAGCAGTACTTC. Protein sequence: CASRRASYEQYF.

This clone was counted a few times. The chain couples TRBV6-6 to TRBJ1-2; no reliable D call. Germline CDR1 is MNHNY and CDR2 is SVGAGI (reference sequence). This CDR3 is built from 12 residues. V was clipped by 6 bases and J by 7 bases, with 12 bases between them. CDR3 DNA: TGTGCCAGCAGCAGGACGGAGGGTGGCTACACCTTC. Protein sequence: CASSRTEGGYTF.

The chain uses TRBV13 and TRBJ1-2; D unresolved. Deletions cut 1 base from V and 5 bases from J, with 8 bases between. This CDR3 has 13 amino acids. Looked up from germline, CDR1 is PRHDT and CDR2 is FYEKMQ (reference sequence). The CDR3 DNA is TGTGCCAGCAGCTTAGTATCAGGATATGGCTACACCTTC. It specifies CASSLVSGYGYTF.

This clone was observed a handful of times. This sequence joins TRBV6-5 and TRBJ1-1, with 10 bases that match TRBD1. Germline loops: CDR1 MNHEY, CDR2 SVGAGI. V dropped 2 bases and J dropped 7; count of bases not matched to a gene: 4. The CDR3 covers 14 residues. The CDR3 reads CASSYDRGQGEAFF. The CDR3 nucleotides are TGTGCCAGCAGTTACGACAGGGGGCAAGGTGAAGCTTTCTTT.

The CDR3 sequence: CASTFTIAKNIQYF. DNA of the CDR3: TGTGCCAGCACATTCACCATAGCCAAAAACATTCAGTACTTC. This rearrangement joins TRBV5-8 to TRBJ2-4; D call uncertain. Per germline, CDR1 SGHTS and CDR2 YDEGEE. The CDR3 is 14 residues long. Trimming cost V 6 bases and J 0 bases, with 10 bases left between them.

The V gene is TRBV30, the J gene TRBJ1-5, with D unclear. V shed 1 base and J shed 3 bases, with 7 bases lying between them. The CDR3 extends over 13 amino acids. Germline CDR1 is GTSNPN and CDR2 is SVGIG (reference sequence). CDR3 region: CAWSAGDNQPQHF. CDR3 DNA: TGTGCCTGGAGTGCGGGAGACAATCAGCCCCAGCATTTT.

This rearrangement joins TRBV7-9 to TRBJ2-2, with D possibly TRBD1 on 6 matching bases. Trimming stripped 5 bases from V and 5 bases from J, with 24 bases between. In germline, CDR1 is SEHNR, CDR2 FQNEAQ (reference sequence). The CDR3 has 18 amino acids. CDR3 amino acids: CASSPPPILTGSTGELFF. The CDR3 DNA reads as TGTGCCAGCAGCCCTCCCCCCATATTGACAGGATCAACCGGGGAGCTGTTTTTT.

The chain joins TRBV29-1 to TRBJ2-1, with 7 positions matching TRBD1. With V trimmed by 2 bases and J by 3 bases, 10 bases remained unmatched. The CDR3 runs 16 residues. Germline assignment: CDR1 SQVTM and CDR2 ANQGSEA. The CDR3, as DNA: TGCAGCGTTGAATTCCGTTTTGGGACAGACTACAATGAGCAGTTCTTC. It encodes CSVEFRFGTDYNEQFF.

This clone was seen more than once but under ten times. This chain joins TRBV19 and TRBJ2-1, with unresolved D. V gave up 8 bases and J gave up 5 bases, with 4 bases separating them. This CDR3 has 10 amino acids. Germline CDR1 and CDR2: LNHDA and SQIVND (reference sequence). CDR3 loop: CASGNNEQFF. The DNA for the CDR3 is TGTGCCAGTGGGAACAATGAGCAGTTCTTC.

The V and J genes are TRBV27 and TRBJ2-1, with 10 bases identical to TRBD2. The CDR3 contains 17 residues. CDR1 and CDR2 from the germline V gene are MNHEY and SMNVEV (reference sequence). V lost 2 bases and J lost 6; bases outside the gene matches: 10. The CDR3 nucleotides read TGTGCCAGCAGTTTAAGGGCTAGCGGGGGTCTGGGCAATGAGCAGTTCTTC. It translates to CASSLRASGGLGNEQFF.

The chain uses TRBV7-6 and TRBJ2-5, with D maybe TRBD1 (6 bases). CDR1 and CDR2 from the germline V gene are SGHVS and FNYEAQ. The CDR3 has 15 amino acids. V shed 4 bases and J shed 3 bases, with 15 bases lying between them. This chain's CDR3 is CASSYRGSPEETQYF. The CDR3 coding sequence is TGTGCCAGCAGCTATAGGGGGTCCCCGGAAGAGACCCAGTACTTC.